This T cell receptor (beta chain) originates from a study of vaccination and CD4 T cells after COVID-19. Looking at the study overall: The stimulating agents, overlapping spike peptides, came from SARS-CoV-2, HCoV-NL63, HCoV-OC43 and HCoV-229E. A CEFX pool, an HIV-1 Nef pool, or no peptide went to control cultures.

Sample treatment: roughly 11-day PBMC culture with coronavirus spike peptide pools or control peptides (ViraFEST assay). TCRs were sequenced by ViraFEST after antigen-specific T cells had been expanded with peptide pools. Sequencing of DNA taken from cultured CD4+ T cells relied on the Oncomine TCR Beta short-read assay. The source of extracted genomic DNA was cultured CD4+ T cells. MiXCR, applied by TCRdb to the PCR reads, yields one record per CDR3 protein. The sample lists 15,000 to 20,000 distinct CDR3 sequences, 40% to 55% seen once, with over 15% in the top ten. In the case of this clonotype: Its antigen remains unidentified.

Sequencing was performed on CD4+ T cells from blood, cultured in vitro, taken before SARS-CoV-2 vaccination. The receptor was isolated from a human donor who received a COVID-19 vaccine.

CDR3 bases: TGTGCCTCTGGACTATACAATGAGCAGTTCTTC. This translates into CASGLYNEQFF. The chain is built from TRBV30 and TRBJ2-1; tentatively, D is TRBD2 (6 bases). Germline values: CDR1 GTSNPN, CDR2 SVGIG (reference sequence). The CDR3 covers 11 residues. Trimming took 7 bases from V and 4 from J, leaving 8 bases between them.